A single sample is the source of the 12 T cell receptor beta chains below, sequenced in a study of blood T cell repertoires in COVID-19. Here immunoSEQ multiplex PCR was the method, and the copy in TCRdb shows in-frame clones only, minus some. Counted here are some 40,000 clones, roughly nine tenths occurring once; the ten biggest clones make up 19%. Material: peripheral blood. These receptors originate from a man aged 70 or older with acute or convalescent COVID-19.

The V gene is TRBV7-2, the J gene TRBJ1-6; TRBD1 might be the D (5 bases). Germline CDR1 is SGHTA and CDR2 is FQGNSA. V gave up 3 bases and J gave up 5 bases, with 8 bases separating them. The length of the CDR3 is 14 residues. The CDR3 here is CASSFRVNNSPLHF. CDR3 bases: TGTGCCAGCAGCTTCAGGGTGAATAATTCACCCCTCCACTTT.

The V call is TRBV20-1, the J call TRBJ2-3, with unresolved D. CDR1 and CDR2 from the germline V gene are DFQATT and SNEGSKA (reference sequence). The CDR3 runs 12 residues. Trimming took off 3 bases at V and 6 bases at J, with 10 bases between the two ends. The CDR3 sequence: CSASAVLDTQYF. The CDR3, as DNA: TGCAGTGCTAGTGCGGTGCTGGATACGCAGTATTTT.

V usage is TRBV3-1 (or the pseudogene TRBV3-2) and J usage is TRBJ1-3; TRBD1 might be the D (6 bases). Trimming took 6 bases from V and 8 from J, leaving 8 bases between them. This CDR3 has 11 amino acids. CDR1 and CDR2 from the germline V gene are LGHDT and YNNKEL (reference sequence). CDR3 region: CASSHRDTIYF. DNA for the CDR3: TGTGCCAGCAGTCACAGGGACACCATATATTTT.

The chain couples TRBV5-1 to TRBJ1-5; 7 bases are shared with TRBD1. The CDR3 has 15 amino acids. V dropped 4 bases and J dropped 2; count of bases not matched to a gene: 6. Germline V gene lookup returns CDR1 SGHRS and CDR2 YFSETQ. The CDR3 DNA is TGCGCCAGCAGCCTCTCAACAGGGGGCAATCAGCCCCAGCATTTT. It encodes CASSLSTGGNQPQHF. The variable domain in full, completed from reference TRBV5-1 and TRBJ1-5, reads KAGVTQTPRYLIKTRGQQVTLSCSPISGHRSVSWYQQTPGQGLQFLFEYFSETQRNKGNFPGRFSGRQFSNSRSEMNVSTLELGDSALYLCASSLSTGGNQPQHFGDGTRLSIL.

This sequence joins TRBV29-1 and TRBJ1-5; TRBD1 matches at 8 bases. Germline lookup yields CDR1 SQVTM and CDR2 ANQGSEA. The CDR3 is 13 residues long. V trimming: 6 bases; J trimming: 4 bases; junction bases outside the gene matches: 5. The CDR3 protein is CSVQGQDNQPQHF. DNA for the CDR3: TGCAGCGTCCAGGGACAGGATAATCAGCCCCAGCATTTT.

J is TRBJ2-7 and V is TRBV18, with 7 nucleotides matching TRBD1. Germline-derived CDR1 and CDR2 are KGHSH and LQKENI. The CDR3 is 16 residues long. Trimming cost V 3 bases and J 0 bases; bases outside gene matches: 8. This CDR3 reads CASSPPRRQGSYEQYF. In DNA form, the CDR3 reads TGTGCCAGCTCACCTCCCCGGCGACAGGGCTCCTACGAGCAGTACTTC.

The rearrangement links TRBV6-1 to TRBJ2-1; tentative D call: TRBD1 (6 bases). The CDR3 totals 15 residues. V was shortened by 2 bases and J by 3 bases, with 11 bases between the two germline ends. CDR1 is MNHNS, CDR2 SASEGT, per germline. The CDR3 DNA is TGTGCCAGCAGTGAAATGACAGGTTACTACAATGAGCAGTTCTTC. It is translated as CASSEMTGYYNEQFF.

The chain carries TRBV6-5 and TRBJ1-1, with TRBD1 matching 9 bases. The CDR3 runs 15 residues. From germline, CDR1 is MNHEY and CDR2 SVGAGI. V shed 6 bases and J 1 base; nucleotides not matched to a gene: 6. CDR3 coding DNA: TGTGCCAGCAGCGGACAGGGGATGGCGAACACTGAAGCTTTCTTT. Amino acids: CASSGQGMANTEAFF.

This chain links TRBV19 with TRBJ1-6, with D possibly being TRBD1 (6 bases). Trimming took 6 bases from V and 8 from J, leaving 11 bases between them. Germline assignment: CDR1 LNHDA and CDR2 SQIVND (reference sequence). The length of the CDR3 is 13 residues. The CDR3 here is CASSAAGDSPLHF. Written as DNA, the CDR3 is TGTGCCAGTAGCGCAGCAGGGGATTCACCCCTCCACTTT. Using reference TRBV19 and TRBJ1-6 for the parts outside the CDR3, the full variable domain is DGGITQSPKYLFRKEGQNVTLSCEQNLNHDAMYWYRQDPGQGLRLIYYSQIVNDFQKGDIAEGYSVSREKKESFPLTVTSAQKNPTAFYLCASSAAGDSPLHFGNGTRLTVT.

The V call is TRBV19, the J call TRBJ1-2, with 8 nucleotides matching TRBD1. The CDR3 sequence is 16 residues long. Losses at the gene ends were 5 bases for V and 4 bases for J; bases not matched to a gene: 12. Germline loops: CDR1 LNHDA, CDR2 SQIVND (reference sequence). The CDR3: CASSRQGQGPIYGYTF. The CDR3 DNA reads as TGTGCCAGTAGTCGACAGGGGCAGGGACCAATCTATGGCTACACCTTC.

The V call is TRBV7-2, the J call TRBJ2-5; D gene uncertain. Trimming took 5 bases from V and 0 from J, leaving 10 bases between them. The CDR3 has 14 amino acids. The germline gives CDR1 SGHTA, CDR2 FQGNSA. The CDR3 DNA reads TGTGCCAGCAGCAAACCGACTTACCAAGAGACCCAGTACTTC. It translates to CASSKPTYQETQYF.

The rearrangement links TRBV6-2 or TRBV6-3 to TRBJ2-2; weak D call: TRBD1 (5 bases). The V end lost 5 bases, the J end lost 5 bases, and 9 bases lay between the germline ends. CDR1 and CDR2 (germline): MNHEY, SVGEGT. The CDR3 is 13 residues long. CDR3 in DNA: TGTGCCAGCAGTCTCCGACAGACCGGGGAGCTGTTTTTT. Translated, it gives CASSLRQTGELFF.